Shown below are 18 T cell receptor beta chains from a single sample sequenced in a study of shared T cell receptors in the human thymus. TCRdb's table, derived via immunoSEQ multiplex PCR, lists solely in-frame clones and lacks some. The repertoire includes hundreds of thousands of clones, roughly 90% of them detected once, and 0.0095% to 0.011% sits in the top ten. This sample also belongs to another study, concerning human thymus T cells.

The sequencing sample was made of thymocytes. The receptors were sampled from a boy less than two years old with a congenital heart defect.

V and J are TRBV4-3 and TRBJ1-1; 7 nucleotides align to TRBD1. The CDR3 is 17 amino acids. The V gene end was trimmed by 2 bases and the J gene end by 0 bases; junction bases not matched to a gene: 9. CDR1 and CDR2 (germline): LGHNA, YSLEER. The CDR3 is CASSQLQGKNMNTEAFF. CDR3 nucleotide sequence: TGCGCCAGCAGCCAACTACAGGGGAAAAATATGAACACTGAAGCTTTCTTT.

Turning to this clone: Other nucleotide sequences from this sample produce the same CDR3. The chain links TRBV15 to TRBJ2-3; 8 nucleotides agree with TRBD1. The V segment lost 0 bases and the J segment 0 bases; nucleotides outside the gene matches: 2. The CDR3 contains 16 residues. Germline-derived CDR1 and CDR2 are LNHNV and YYDKDF (reference sequence). In DNA form, the CDR3 reads TGTGCCACCAGCAGAGAAAGGACAGGGAGCACAGATACGCAGTATTTT. Translating gives CATSRERTGSTDTQYF.

V usage is TRBV2 and J usage is TRBJ2-2; 11 bases map to TRBD2. The CDR3 runs to 20 residues. Germline CDR1 and CDR2: SNHLY and FYNNEI. Trimming removed 5 bases from V and 7 bases from J; junction bases left unmatched: 21. The CDR3 region has the DNA TGTGCCAGCAGTCTCAGGCCCCTGATGGTAGCGGGAGGGCCCTTCGGGGAGCTGTTTTTT. Translating gives CASSLRPLMVAGGPFGELFF. Full variable domain (remainder filled in from reference TRBV2 and TRBJ2-2): EPEVTQTPSHQVTQMGQEVILRCVPISNHLYFYWYRQILGQKVEFLVSFYNNEISEKSEIFDDQFSVERPDGSNFTLKIRSTKLEDSAMYFCASSLRPLMVAGGPFGELFFGEGSRLTVL.

This chain joins TRBV19 and TRBJ2-7, with 10 bases that match TRBD1. Germline lookup yields CDR1 LNHDA and CDR2 SQIVND (reference sequence). The ends lost 4 bases at V and 3 bases at J; junction bases unmatched: 12. CDR3 length: 17 residues. Here the CDR3 reads CASSRGSGTGAVYEQYF. The CDR3 coding sequence is TGTGCCAGTAGTAGAGGCTCGGGGACAGGGGCTGTCTACGAGCAGTACTTC.

V usage is TRBV5-1 and J usage is TRBJ2-2, with unresolved D. The CDR3 runs 13 residues. The V end was cut by 4 bases, the J end by 4 bases, with 8 bases between. Per the germline V gene, CDR1 is SGHRS and CDR2 is YFSETQ. The CDR3 here is CASSPEFTGELFF. CDR3 in DNA: TGCGCCAGCAGCCCTGAGTTCACCGGGGAGCTGTTTTTT.

The chain links TRBV6-5 to TRBJ2-7; weak D call: TRBD2 (6 bases). CDR1 MNHEY and CDR2 SVGAGI come from the germline V gene. This CDR3 is 12 amino acids long. V lost 2 bases, J lost 7 bases, and 9 bases lay in between. The CDR3 region is CASSYRAGEQYF. The CDR3 DNA sequence: TGTGCCAGCAGTTACCGGGCGGGAGAGCAGTACTTC.

Written as DNA, the CDR3 is TGTGCCAGCAGCCTTCCGGGACTAGCGGACAATGAGCAGTTCTTC. This encodes CASSLPGLADNEQFF. The V gene is TRBV7-9, the J gene TRBJ2-1; TRBD2 aligns across 11 bases. The CDR3 sequence is 15 residues long. V trimming: 5 bases; J trimming: 5 bases; junction bases outside the gene matches: 5. The V gene's germline CDR1 is SEHNR and CDR2 FQNEAQ (reference sequence).

The J gene is TRBJ2-5, the V gene TRBV11-3; TRBD2 is a possible D gene (5 bases). The CDR3 length is 13 residues. V was cut by 1 base and J by 4 bases, with 7 bases left in between. CDR1 and CDR2 from the germline V gene are SGHNT and YENEEA. CDR3 DNA: TGTGCCAGCAGCTTAGGTCGGGGAGAGACCCAGTACTTC. Protein sequence: CASSLGRGETQYF.

The chain joins TRBV19 to TRBJ2-7, with TRBD1 matching over 9 bases. J was trimmed by 4 bases and V by 1 base; bases with no gene match: 5. The CDR3 has 15 amino acids. Germline CDR1 LNHDA, CDR2 SQIVND (reference sequence). CDR3 in DNA: TGTGCCAGTAGTATAGGAGGGACAGGGTGGTACGAGCAGTACTTC. It yields the protein CASSIGGTGWYEQYF. Using reference TRBV19 and TRBJ2-7 for the parts outside the CDR3, the full variable domain is DGGITQSPKYLFRKEGQNVTLSCEQNLNHDAMYWYRQDPGQGLRLIYYSQIVNDFQKGDIAEGYSVSREKKESFPLTVTSAQKNPTAFYLCASSIGGTGWYEQYFGPGTRLTVT.

The rearrangement uses TRBV7-6 and TRBJ2-5, with 7 nucleotides matching TRBD1. Trimming removed 4 bases from V and 6 bases from J; junction bases left unmatched: 8. CDR3 length: 14 amino acids. In germline, CDR1 is SGHVS, CDR2 FNYEAQ. The CDR3 loop is CASSSTDREKTQYF. The CDR3 nucleotides are TGTGCCAGCAGCTCGACTGACAGGGAAAAGACCCAGTACTTC.

The chain uses TRBV19 and TRBJ2-7; 7 nucleotides align to TRBD1. The CDR3 covers 15 residues. V lost 1 base and J lost 2; bases outside the gene matches: 5. CDR1 LNHDA and CDR2 SQIVND come from the germline V gene (reference sequence). CDR3 sequence: CASSIGQGTTYEQYF. As DNA, the CDR3 is TGTGCCAGTAGTATAGGACAGGGCACAACCTACGAGCAGTACTTC.

The chain links TRBV5-6 to TRBJ1-2; weak D call: TRBD1 (6 bases). The germline gives CDR1 SGHDT, CDR2 YYEEEE. The CDR3 is 15 residues long. V lost 4 bases and J 4 bases, leaving 17 bases between the germline ends. CDR3 region: CASSPGGGSTYGYTF. CDR3 in DNA: TGTGCCAGCAGCCCGGGGGGGGGCAGTACCTATGGCTACACCTTC. The whole variable domain, filled in from reference TRBV5-6 and TRBJ1-2, reads DAGVTQSPTHLIKTRGQQVTLRCSPKSGHDTVSWYQQALGQGPQFIFQYYEEEERQRGNFPDRFSGHQFPNYSSELNVNALLLGDSALYLCASSPGGGSTYGYTFGSGTRLTVV.

The CDR3 coding sequence is TGTGCCAGCAGTTTAGGTCGTAGCGGCTACGAGCAGTACTTC. It is translated as CASSLGRSGYEQYF. The rearrangement joins TRBV28 to TRBJ2-7; D might be TRBD2 (6 bases). Per germline, CDR1 MDHEN and CDR2 SYDVKM. This CDR3 spans 14 amino acids. V was shortened by 2 bases and J by 3 bases, with 11 bases between the two germline ends. Supplemented by reference TRBV28 and TRBJ2-7, the full variable domain reads DVKVTQSSRYLVKRTGEKVFLECVQDMDHENMFWYRQDPGLGLRLIYFSYDVKMKEKGDIPEGYSVSREKKERFSLILESASTNQTSMYLCASSLGRSGYEQYFGPGTRLTVT.

This clone has more than one count but fewer than ten. This chain uses TRBV5-6 with TRBJ2-1, with 8 bases matching TRBD2. This CDR3 has 14 amino acids. CDR1 and CDR2 from the germline V gene are SGHDT and YYEEEE. With 4 bases clipped from V and 5 bases from J, the junction kept 5 bases outside the gene matches. CDR3 in amino acids: CASSPLREDNEQFF. The CDR3 coding sequence is TGTGCCAGCAGCCCCTTGCGGGAGGACAATGAGCAGTTCTTC.

The CDR3 DNA reads as TGTGCCAGTACCAATATCGCACTAGCGGGAGATTCCGGGGAGCTGTTTTTT. Its protein product is CASTNIALAGDSGELFF. The chain has TRBV19 and TRBJ2-2, with TRBD2 identical over 11 bases. Trimming removed 7 bases from V and 6 bases from J; junction bases left unmatched: 13. This CDR3 has 17 amino acids. Germline V gene lookup returns CDR1 LNHDA and CDR2 SQIVND (reference sequence).

The gene calls are TRBV7-9 and TRBJ2-2, with 10 bases lining up with TRBD2. Germline V CDR1 and CDR2: SEHNR, FQNEAQ (reference sequence). The ends lost 2 bases at V and 5 bases at J; junction bases unmatched: 11. This CDR3 comprises 18 residues. CDR3 in amino acids: CASSLKKREGLWTGELFF. CDR3 in DNA: TGTGCCAGCAGCTTAAAGAAGCGGGAGGGATTGTGGACCGGGGAGCTGTTTTTT.

The chain joins TRBV9 to TRBJ2-1, with TRBD2 identical over 9 bases. J was trimmed by 10 bases and V by 2 bases; bases with no gene match: 13. Germline values: CDR1 SGDLS, CDR2 YYNGEE. The CDR3 has 16 residues. The CDR3 DNA follows: TGTGCCAGCAGCGTGCGGCGGGAGGGGTTGCGCGGAGAGCAGTTCTTC. Amino acid sequence: CASSVRREGLRGEQFF.

V and J are TRBV27 and TRBJ1-1; tentatively, D is TRBD1 (5 bases). CDR3 size: 15 residues. The V gene lost 8 bases and the J gene lost 0 bases, with 16 bases spanning the gap. Germline CDR1 MNHEY, CDR2 SMNVEV (reference sequence). As DNA, the CDR3 is TGTGCCAGCTCCTCATGGGGGGGTATGAACACTGAAGCTTTCTTT. Amino acid sequence: CASSSWGGMNTEAFF.